The 26 T cell receptor beta chains below were found in one sample sequenced in a study of cytomegalovirus exposure and HLA in healthy donors. Sequencing used immunoSEQ multiplex PCR; TCRdb keeps in-frame clones, though not all of them. The table lists around 56,000 clones, 89% of them singletons. The sequenced material came from PBMCs. The receptors here all came from a young woman in good health and CMV-seronegative.

The chain joins TRBV7-8 to TRBJ2-3; a possible D gene is TRBD1 (5 bases). The ends were cut back, 4 bases at V and 2 bases at J, with 10 bases in the middle. Germline V CDR1 and CDR2: SGHVS, FQNEAQ. This CDR3 contains 14 residues. The CDR3 bases are TGTGCCAGCAGCTCCAGCAGGGCCACAGATACGCAGTATTTT. It yields the protein CASSSSRATDTQYF.

The rearrangement links TRBV30 to TRBJ2-7; D call uncertain. Germline CDR1 is GTSNPN and CDR2 is SVGIG (reference sequence). Trimming took off 2 bases at V and 1 base at J, with 6 bases between the two ends. The CDR3 spans 12 residues. CDR3 coding DNA: TGTGCCTGGAGTCACAGTTCCTACGAGCAGTACTTC. Protein product: CAWSHSSYEQYF.

The V gene is TRBV5-1, the J gene TRBJ2-3; 10 bases are a match to TRBD2. The germline CDR1 and CDR2 sequences are SGHRS and YFSETQ. This CDR3 spans 15 amino acids. After removal of 5 bases from V and 1 base from J, the junction contained 4 bases not matched to a gene. CDR3 sequence (DNA): TGCGCCAGCAGTTCCGGGACTAGCGGCACAGATACGCAGTATTTT. It encodes CASSSGTSGTDTQYF.

Note on this clone: Sequence at one end of the junction differs from germline and may be a read error. The chain is built from TRBV20-1 and TRBJ2-7; a possible D gene is TRBD1 (5 bases). This CDR3 has 11 amino acids. Germline values: CDR1 DFQATT, CDR2 SNEGSKA (reference sequence). The CDR3 region has the DNA TGTGGGGCAGCTGTTACCTACGAGCAGTACTTC. Translating it yields CGAAVTYEQYF.

This chain connects TRBV6-1 to TRBJ2-7, with D possibly TRBD1 on 6 matching bases. The CDR3 totals 14 residues. Between the trimmed V and J ends, which lost 6 bases and 1 base, there was a span of 13 bases. Per germline, CDR1 MNHNS and CDR2 SASEGT. CDR3 sequence: CASSPIGQSYEQYF. The CDR3 coding sequence is TGTGCCAGCAGCCCAATAGGACAGTCCTACGAGCAGTACTTC.

The chain combines TRBV10-3 with TRBJ2-7; 10 bases match TRBD2. V was pared by 4 bases and J by 2 bases, with 5 bases of the junction left unmatched. CDR1 and CDR2 (germline): ENHRY, SYGVKD. This CDR3 comprises 15 residues. The CDR3 sequence is CAISGSGGVTYEQYF. The CDR3 DNA sequence: TGTGCCATCAGTGGGAGCGGGGGGGTCACCTACGAGCAGTACTTC.

The chain uses TRBV19 and TRBJ1-1, with D possibly being TRBD1 (6 bases). This CDR3 has 14 amino acids. Germline lookup yields CDR1 LNHDA and CDR2 SQIVND (reference sequence). Trimming took off 6 bases at V and 5 bases at J, with 16 bases between the two ends. The CDR3 spells CASRKGGLGTEAFF. The CDR3 nucleotides read TGTGCCAGTAGAAAGGGGGGGCTGGGGACTGAAGCTTTCTTT.

J is TRBJ1-2 and V is TRBV2; 8 nucleotides line up with TRBD1. There are 14 residues in the CDR3. Trimming took 5 bases from V and 4 from J; bases not matched to a gene: 6. Germline loops: CDR1 SNHLY, CDR2 FYNNEI. CDR3 loop: CASSQGQAAYGYTF. As DNA, the CDR3 is TGTGCCAGCAGTCAGGGACAGGCCGCCTATGGCTACACCTTC.

The genes are TRBV11-2 and TRBJ2-7; 11 nucleotides agree with TRBD2. Germline CDR1 and CDR2: SGHAT and FQNNGV. The CDR3 has 19 residues. V was pared by 4 bases and J by 4 bases, with 18 bases of the junction left unmatched. CDR3: CASSSPGGSGRGTWYEQYF. The DNA for the CDR3 is TGTGCCAGCAGCTCCCCCGGGGGTAGCGGGAGGGGTACTTGGTACGAGCAGTACTTC.

The chain has TRBV29-1 and TRBJ2-7; 8 bases fit TRBD2. With 3 bases clipped from V and 7 bases from J, the junction kept 8 bases outside the gene matches. The CDR3 has 13 amino acids. Germline-derived CDR1 and CDR2 are SQVTM and ANQGSEA. The CDR3 reads CSVDGPGGREQYF. For the CDR3, the DNA is TGCAGCGTTGACGGGCCTGGCGGGAGGGAGCAGTACTTC.

This clone was counted once. This chain connects TRBV7-3 to TRBJ2-1; D remains unclear. The CDR3 sequence is 13 residues long. V was trimmed by 2 bases and J by 6 bases, leaving 8 bases between them. Germline V CDR1 and CDR2: SGHTA, FQGTGA. CDR3 DNA sequence: TGTGCCAGCAGCTTAGACATTATCAATGAGCAGTTCTTC. Its translation: CASSLDIINEQFF.

The rearrangement joins TRBV12-5 to TRBJ2-5; D is unresolved. Trimming shortened V by 6 bases and J by 3 bases, and 8 bases separated the two germline ends. This CDR3 comprises 12 residues. Per the germline V gene, CDR1 is LGHNT and CDR2 is FRNRAP. The CDR3 DNA is TGTGCTAGTGGCAAATCGGAAGAGACCCAGTACTTC. Translated: CASGKSEETQYF.

The rearrangement uses TRBV29-1 and TRBJ1-4; 9 bases are a match to TRBD1. The CDR3 has 14 residues. With 5 bases clipped from V and 8 bases from J, the junction kept 9 bases outside the gene matches. CDR1 and CDR2 (germline): SQVTM, ANQGSEA. For the CDR3, the DNA is TGCAGCGTTAGGTCCGGGACAGGGCAAGAAAAACTGTTTTTT. This gives the protein CSVRSGTGQEKLFF.

The chain joins TRBV6-5 to TRBJ1-4, with D tentatively TRBD1 (6 bases). V lost 5 bases and J lost 6, with 16 bases in between. This CDR3 contains 15 residues. Per germline, CDR1 MNHEY and CDR2 SVGAGI. In nucleotides, the CDR3 is TGTGCCAGCAGTACCTGGACAGAGAGGCATGAAAAACTGTTTTTT. Amino acids: CASSTWTERHEKLFF.

The chain links TRBV9 to TRBJ1-1; D might be TRBD1 (6 bases). Trimming took off 3 bases at V and 6 bases at J, with 18 bases between the two ends. The CDR3 loop spans 15 amino acids. The germline gives CDR1 SGDLS, CDR2 YYNGEE. CDR3 nucleotides: TGTGCCAGCAGCGCCGAGGGACAAGGGTACGCTGAAGCTTTCTTT. The encoded protein is CASSAEGQGYAEAFF.

The chain has TRBV7-8 and TRBJ1-5; 9 bases line up with TRBD1. Per germline, CDR1 SGHVS and CDR2 FQNEAQ. J lost 4 bases, V lost 1 base, and 2 bases had no gene match. The CDR3 is 15 amino acids. This chain's CDR3 is CASSLEGTGNQPQHF. For the CDR3, the DNA is TGTGCCAGCAGCTTAGAGGGGACAGGGAATCAGCCCCAGCATTTT.

V and J are TRBV6-6 and TRBJ1-1; D is perhaps TRBD1 (5 bases). The CDR3 is 15 residues long. Trimming removed 7 bases from V and 4 bases from J, with 19 bases in between. The germline V gene has CDR1 MNHNY and CDR2 SVGAGI (reference sequence). DNA of the CDR3: TGTGCCAGCACCCAGATAGGGGCGGTGGGCACTGAAGCTTTCTTT. Its protein product is CASTQIGAVGTEAFF.

The chain employs TRBV7-8 and TRBJ1-1; 10 bases agree with TRBD1. The CDR3 has 17 amino acids. CDR1 is SGHVS and CDR2 is FQNEAQ in the germline V gene. V lost 5 bases to trimming and J lost 4 bases; unmatched junction nucleotides: 13. In nucleotides, the CDR3 is TGTGCCAGCAGCGCGGGACAGGGGATCTATAGTTCCACTGAAGCTTTCTTT. It translates to CASSAGQGIYSSTEAFF.

This clone was seen a handful of times. The V and J genes are TRBV6-1 and TRBJ2-1; 8 nucleotides agree with TRBD1. The germline V gene has CDR1 MNHNS and CDR2 SASEGT. This CDR3 spans 15 amino acids. The V segment lost 7 bases and the J segment 2 bases; nucleotides outside the gene matches: 7. CDR3 DNA sequence: TGTGCCAGCAATGCCGACAGGGGTACCTACAATGAGCAGTTCTTC. As protein: CASNADRGTYNEQFF.

The chain recombines TRBV5-1 with TRBJ1-3, with D possibly being TRBD1 (5 bases). Between the trimmed V and J ends, which lost 0 bases and 8 bases, there was a span of 12 bases. The CDR3 extends over 14 amino acids. Germline V gene sequence: CDR1 SGHRS, CDR2 YFSETQ. The chain's CDR3 is CASSLDRSWDTIYF. CDR3 nucleotide sequence: TGCGCCAGCAGCTTGGACAGGAGCTGGGACACCATATATTTT.

The chain has TRBV25-1 and TRBJ2-2, with 7 bases aligning to TRBD1. The V and J ends lost 5 bases and 4 bases, in that order; junction bases with no gene match: 4. Germline V gene sequence: CDR1 MGHDK, CDR2 SYGVNS. The CDR3 runs 14 residues. The CDR3 DNA sequence: TGTGCCAGCAGTAGCAGGGACAGCACCGGGGAGCTGTTTTTT. Its translation: CASSSRDSTGELFF.

The gene calls are TRBV6-4 and TRBJ1-1, with D possibly being TRBD1 (6 bases). The V gene's germline CDR1 is MRHNA and CDR2 SNTAGT. This CDR3 is built from 14 residues. Trimming took 3 bases from V and 5 from J, leaving 13 bases between them. The CDR3 region is CASSERGASTEAFF. The CDR3 DNA is TGTGCCAGCAGTGAGCGGGGGGCGAGTACTGAAGCTTTCTTT.

The rearrangement links TRBV5-4 to TRBJ2-7; 9 bases are shared with TRBD1. The CDR3 is 15 residues long. V lost 4 bases to trimming and J lost 0 bases; unmatched junction nucleotides: 5. CDR1 and CDR2 (germline): SGHNT, YYREEE (reference sequence). CDR3 protein: CASSGDRASSYEQYF. CDR3 DNA sequence: TGTGCCAGCAGCGGGGACAGGGCCAGCTCCTACGAGCAGTACTTC.

J is TRBJ2-3 and V is TRBV19; 8 bases are a match to TRBD2. The CDR3 contains 14 residues. Looked up from germline, CDR1 is LNHDA and CDR2 is SQIVND (reference sequence). The V segment lost 7 bases and the J segment 4 bases; nucleotides outside the gene matches: 7. The CDR3 is CASNPGGNSDTQYF. The CDR3 bases are TGTGCCAGTAACCCGGGGGGGAATTCAGATACGCAGTATTTT.

The gene calls are TRBV30 and TRBJ1-6; D uncertain. Germline CDR1 is GTSNPN and CDR2 is SVGIG (reference sequence). V gave up 1 base and J gave up 9 bases, with 7 bases separating them. The CDR3 sequence is 12 residues long. This chain's CDR3 is CAWSASSSPLHF. The CDR3 nucleotides are TGTGCCTGGAGTGCCTCGAGTTCACCCCTCCACTTT. Full variable domain (rest looked up from reference TRBV30 and TRBJ1-6): SQTIHQWPATLVQPVGSPLSLECTVEGTSNPNLYWYRQAAGRGLQLLFYSVGIGQISSEVPQNLSASRPQDRQFILSSKKLLLSDSGFYLCAWSASSSPLHFGNGTRLTVT.

This chain joins TRBV28 and TRBJ2-5; D gene ambiguous. The CDR3 contains 13 residues. CDR1 is MDHEN, CDR2 SYDVKM, per germline. The V and J ends lost 2 bases and 2 bases respectively, with 6 bases between them. CDR3 DNA: TGTGCCAGCAGTTTACAGAGGCAAGAGACCCAGTACTTC. It specifies CASSLQRQETQYF.